This TCR beta chain was sequenced during a study of cytomegalovirus exposure and HLA in healthy donors. It was healthy bone marrow donors who served as donors. This clone was seen a handful of times. Both 60 Vbeta primers and 13 Jbeta primers went into the PCR. Only in-frame clones appear in the TCRdb table, and some are missing; sequencing was by immunoSEQ multiplex PCR. The sample lists about 160,000 clones, roughly 75% occurring once. Trimming cost V 1 base and J 8 bases; bases outside gene matches: 10. Germline V gene sequence: CDR1 SGHTA, CDR2 FQGNSA. The CDR3 runs 15 residues. The rearrangement uses TRBV7-2 and TRBJ1-2; the match to TRBD1 covers 7 bases. Sequenced input: PBMCs. The source of this sequence is a female donor in good health and CMV-seronegative. The CDR3 is CASSLVKGASWGYTF. The CDR3 nucleotides are TGTGCCAGCAGCTTAGTAAAGGGGGCAAGTTGGGGCTACACCTTC.